A selection of T cell receptor beta chains follows, all from one sample in a study of beta chain features in type 1 diabetes. Assay used: immunoSEQ multiplex PCR; TCRdb lists only in-frame clones, some missing. Of hundreds of thousands of clones listed, 11% are singletons. The specimen was naive CD4+ T cells from blood. The receptor source for this set is a man under 40 with type 1 diabetes. CDR3s include the opening cysteine and the closing phenylalanine or tryptophan. Fields, in order: J gene, D gene, clone size, V gene, CDR3 DNA, CDR3 protein. A D gene is named only where the DNA matches it firmly. A row's size may be missing; if present it is once, few, many or a size class.

TRBJ1-1 | . | . | TRBV19 | TGTGCCAGTACTATACGGGGGTTGAACACTGAAGCTTTCTTT | CASTIRGLNTEAFF
TRBJ2-2 | . | . | TRBV5-1 | TGCGCCAGCAGCCTCCGGGACACCGGGGAGCTGTTTTTT | CASSLRDTGELFF
TRBJ1-4 | . | . | TRBV5-4 | TGTGCCAGCAGCTTCGGGGGAGGTGGTGAAAAACTGTTTTTT | CASSFGGGGEKLFF
TRBJ1-3 | . | few | TRBV4-2 | TGTGCCAGCAGCCGGGCATGGGAGACCTCTGGAAACACCATATATTTT | CASSRAWETSGNTIYF
TRBJ1-5 | . | . | TRBV4-1 | TGCGCCAGCAGCCGGGGGCCGAGCAATCAGCCCCAGCATTTT | CASSRGPSNQPQHF
TRBJ1-2 | TRBD1 | . | TRBV5-1 | TGCGCCAGCAGCGCCGGGACAGCCAACGGCTACACCTTC | CASSAGTANGYTF
TRBJ2-5 | TRBD2 | few | TRBV5-1 | TGCGCCAGCAGCTTGGTCGGCGGGGGGCCGCAAGAGACCCAGTACTTC | CASSLVGGGPQETQYF
TRBJ2-1 | . | few | TRBV6-1 | TGTGCCAGCAGTTTACCGGGATCAAGATACAATGAGCAGTTCTTC | CASSLPGSRYNEQFF
TRBJ1-2 | . | . | TRBV2 | TGTGCCAGCAGTGAAGCGCTTCAGGCGCATGGCTACACCTTC | CASSEALQAHGYTF
TRBJ2-7 | TRBD1 | few | TRBV5-4 | TGTGCCAGCAGCGATACAGGGGCCGTTAGCTCCTACGAGCAGTACTTC | CASSDTGAVSSYEQYF
TRBJ2-6 | . | . | TRBV7-2 | TGTGCCAGCAGCTCGACGACGATTTACAGGGCTGGGGCCAACGTCCTGACTTTC | CASSSTTIYRAGANVLTF
TRBJ1-2 | TRBD1 | once | TRBV5-8 | TGTGCCAGCAGCTTGGACCCCGGGACAGCAGAAATCTATGGCTACACCTTC | CASSLDPGTAEIYGYTF
TRBJ2-1 | . | . | TRBV9 | TGTGCCAGCAGCTCCTTCGGGGGTCCTACCTCCTACAATGAGCAGTTCTTC | CASSSFGGPTSYNEQFF
TRBJ2-5 | TRBD2 | . | TRBV5-1 | TGCGCCAGCAGCGCCGGGACTAGCGGGGGGACCCAGTACTTC | CASSAGTSGGTQYF
TRBJ1-1 | . | . | TRBV25-1 | TGTGCCAGCAGTGATCAGTACACTGAAGCTTTCTTT | CASSDQYTEAFF
TRBJ2-7 | . | few | TRBV7-7 | TGTGCTAGCAGCATCGGGGGGCCGCCCTACGAGCAGTACTTC | CASSIGGPPYEQYF
TRBJ2-1 | TRBD1 | . | TRBV19 | TGTGCCAGTAGTATTCTTACAGGGGACAATGAGCAGTTCTTC | CASSILTGDNEQFF
TRBJ2-1 | . | . | TRBV9 | TGTGCCAGCAGCGTGGCAGGGGGGATTGAGCAGTTCTTC | CASSVAGGIEQFF
TRBJ2-1 | TRBD2 | . | TRBV28 | TGTGCCAGCAGTCTCCCGGGCGGGGGGGCCAACAATGAGCAGTTCTTC | CASSLPGGGANNEQFF
TRBJ2-1 | TRBD1 | few | TRBV5-1 | TGCGCCAGCAGCTTGGCAGGGGGCCTCGAGCAGTTCTTC | CASSLAGGLEQFF
TRBJ2-3 | . | few | TRBV4-2 | TGTGCCAGCAGCCCAAGCTTAGGACAGAGCACAGATACGCAGTATTTT | CASSPSLGQSTDTQYF
TRBJ2-3 | TRBD1 | few | TRBV14 | TGTGCCAGCAGCCAAACCGGGACAGGGGGCATACGACCAGATACGCAGTATTTT | CASSQTGTGGIRPDTQYF
TRBJ1-2 | . | . | TRBV7-2 | TGTGCCAGCAGTACTACAGACAGGCTCCCTTACACCTTC | CASSTTDRLPYTF
TRBJ2-3 | TRBD1 | . | TRBV29-1 | TGCAGCGCCGACAGGGACCTTAGCACAGATACGCAGTATTTT | CSADRDLSTDTQYF
TRBJ2-1 | TRBD2 | few | TRBV28 | TGTGCCAGCAGTCGGGGGACTAGCGTTGAGCAGTTCTTC | CASSRGTSVEQFF
TRBJ2-2 | TRBD1 | once | TRBV5-1 | TGCGCCAGCAGCCCCAGGTCAGGGGGCGCAACCGGGGAGCTGTTTTTT | CASSPRSGGATGELFF
TRBJ2-1 | TRBD2 | few | TRBV5-1 | TGCGCCAGCAGCTTTATAGCGGGACCTTACAATGAGCAGTTCTTC | CASSFIAGPYNEQFF
TRBJ2-2 | . | few | TRBV11-2 | TGTGCCAGCAGCCCCTCTGGGGAGCTGTTTTTT | CASSPSGELFF